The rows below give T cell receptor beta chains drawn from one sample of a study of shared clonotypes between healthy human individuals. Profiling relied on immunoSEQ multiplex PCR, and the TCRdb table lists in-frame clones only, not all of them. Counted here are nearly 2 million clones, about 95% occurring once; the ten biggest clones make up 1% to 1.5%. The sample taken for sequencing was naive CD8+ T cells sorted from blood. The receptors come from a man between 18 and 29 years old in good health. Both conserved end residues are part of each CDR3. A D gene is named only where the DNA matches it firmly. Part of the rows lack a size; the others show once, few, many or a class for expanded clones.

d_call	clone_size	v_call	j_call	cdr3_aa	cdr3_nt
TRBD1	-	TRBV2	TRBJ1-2	CASSEWTGRSNYGYTF	TGTGCCAGCAGTGAGTGGACAGGCCGATCTAACTATGGCTACACCTTC
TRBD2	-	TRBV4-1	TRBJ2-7	CASSQDLSGEDSEQYF	TGCGCCAGCAGCCAAGATCTTAGCGGGGAGGATAGCGAGCAGTACTTC
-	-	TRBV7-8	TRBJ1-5	CASSLDYGLTSNQPQHF	TGTGCCAGCAGCTTAGACTACGGACTGACGAGCAATCAGCCCCAGCATTTT
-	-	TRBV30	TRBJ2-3	CAWSGGNPDTQYF	TGTGCCTGGAGTGGAGGAAATCCAGATACGCAGTATTTT
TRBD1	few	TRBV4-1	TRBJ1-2	CASSQSALTGSYGYTF	TGCGCCAGCAGCCAATCCGCCCTGACAGGGAGCTATGGCTACACCTTC
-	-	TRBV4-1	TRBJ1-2	CASSQERNGYGYTF	TGCGCCAGCAGCCAAGAAAGAAACGGCTATGGCTACACCTTC
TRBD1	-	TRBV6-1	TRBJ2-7	CASSEALTFGTGAEQYF	TGTGCCAGCAGTGAAGCGCTTACGTTCGGGACAGGGGCCGAGCAGTACTTC
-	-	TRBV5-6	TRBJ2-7	CASSLAPGPSYEQYF	TGTGCCAGCAGCTTGGCGCCAGGGCCATCCTACGAGCAGTACTTC
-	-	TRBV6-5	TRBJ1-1	CASSYSEGLTEAFF	TGTGCCAGCAGTTACTCGGAGGGTTTGACTGAAGCTTTCTTT
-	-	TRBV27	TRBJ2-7	CASSLLGVGEQYF	TGTGCCAGCAGTTTACTAGGGGTGGGGGAGCAGTACTTC
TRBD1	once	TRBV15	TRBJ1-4	CATQQGAVNEKLFF	TGTGCCACTCAGCAGGGGGCGGTAAATGAAAAACTGTTTTTT
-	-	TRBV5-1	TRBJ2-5	CASTLRGEETQYF	TGCGCCAGCACCCTAAGAGGGGAAGAGACCCAGTACTTC
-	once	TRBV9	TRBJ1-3	CASSVDRSPHGNTIYF	TGTGCCAGCAGCGTCGACAGATCACCCCATGGAAACACCATATATTTT
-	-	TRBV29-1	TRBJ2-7	CSVEMPGLFPYEQYF	TGCAGCGTTGAGATGCCGGGCTTGTTTCCCTACGAGCAGTACTTC
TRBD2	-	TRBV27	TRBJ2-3	CASSERGVTDTQYF	TGTGCCAGTTCGGAGCGGGGAGTAACAGATACGCAGTATTTT
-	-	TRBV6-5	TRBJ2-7	CASSVARLHEQYF	TGTGCCAGCAGTGTGGCGAGGCTCCACGAGCAGTACTTC
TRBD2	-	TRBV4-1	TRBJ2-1	CASSQGLEDEQFF	TGCGCCAGCAGCCAGGGACTAGAGGATGAGCAGTTCTTC
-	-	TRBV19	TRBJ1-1	CASKVGGNTEAFF	TGTGCCAGTAAGGTCGGGGGGAACACTGAAGCTTTCTTT
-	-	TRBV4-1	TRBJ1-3	CASSQGYGDSGNTIYF	TGCGCCAGCAGCCAGGGATACGGAGACTCTGGAAACACCATATATTTT
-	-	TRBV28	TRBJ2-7	CASSLSGERSYEQYF	TGTGCCAGCAGTTTATCAGGGGAGCGGTCCTACGAGCAGTACTTC
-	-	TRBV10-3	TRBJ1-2	CAISELEGMAYGYTF	TGTGCCATCAGTGAGTTGGAGGGGATGGCCTATGGCTACACCTTC
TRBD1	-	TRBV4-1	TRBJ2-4	CASSQGQGAAKNIQYF	TGCGCCAGCAGCCAGGGGCAGGGGGCAGCCAAAAACATTCAGTACTTC
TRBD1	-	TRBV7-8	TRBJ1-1	CASSTPEARGMNTEAFF	TGTGCCAGCAGCACCCCAGAGGCCAGGGGGATGAACACTGAAGCTTTCTTT
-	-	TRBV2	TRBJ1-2	CASSDTEGLPLYGYTF	TGTGCCAGCAGTGATACCGAAGGCCTGCCTTTGTATGGCTACACCTTC
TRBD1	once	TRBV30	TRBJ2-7	CAWSALKQGASYEQYF	TGTGCCTGGAGTGCGCTAAAACAGGGGGCTTCCTACGAGCAGTACTTC
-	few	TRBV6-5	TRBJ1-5	CASSYSAGQPQHF	TGTGCCAGCAGTTACTCGGCAGGACAGCCCCAGCATTTT
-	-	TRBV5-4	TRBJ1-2	CASSLRGNYGYTF	TGTGCCAGCAGCTTGCGGGGTAACTATGGCTACACCTTC
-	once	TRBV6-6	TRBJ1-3	CASSSTVNTIYF	TGTGCCAGCAGTTCTACAGTAAACACCATATATTTT
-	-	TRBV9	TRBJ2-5	CASSVMLGETQYF	TGTGCCAGCAGCGTAATGCTAGGAGAGACCCAGTACTTC
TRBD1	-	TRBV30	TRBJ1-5	CAWSVGQGNQPQHF	TGTGCCTGGAGTGTGGGACAGGGGAATCAGCCCCAGCATTTT
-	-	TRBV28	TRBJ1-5	CASSFSGRSNQPQHF	TGTGCCAGCAGTTTTAGTGGACGAAGCAATCAGCCCCAGCATTTT
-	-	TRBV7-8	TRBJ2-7	CASSFTGNPLDEQYF	TGTGCCAGCAGCTTTACAGGGAACCCTCTGGACGAGCAGTACTTC
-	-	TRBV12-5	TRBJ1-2	CASGLLGDPSNYGYTF	TGTGCTAGTGGTTTGTTGGGGGACCCTTCTAACTATGGCTACACCTTC
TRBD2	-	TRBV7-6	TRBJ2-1	CASSLAAPGGPDEQFF	TGTGCCAGCAGCTTAGCGGCTCCGGGAGGGCCAGATGAGCAGTTCTTC
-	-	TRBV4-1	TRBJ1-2	CASSHAAPAYGYTF	TGCGCCAGCAGCCACGCGGCCCCGGCCTATGGCTACACCTTC
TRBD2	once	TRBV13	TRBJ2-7	CASSYGTSGTGEQYF	TGTGCCAGCAGCTATGGGACTAGCGGGACTGGCGAGCAGTACTTC
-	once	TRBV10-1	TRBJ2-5	CASSVGLQETQYF	TGCGCCAGCAGTGTGGGGCTGCAAGAGACCCAGTACTTC
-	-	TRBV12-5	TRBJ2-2	CASGLGQSEINTGELFF	TGTGCTAGTGGTTTGGGGCAGTCCGAGATTAACACCGGGGAGCTGTTTTTC
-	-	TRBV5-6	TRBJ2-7	CASSSWGFGYEQYF	TGTGCCAGCAGCTCGTGGGGGTTTGGGTACGAGCAGTACTTC
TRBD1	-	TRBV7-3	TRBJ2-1	CASSLISGQGPYNEQFF	TGTGCCAGCAGCTTAATCTCGGGACAGGGTCCTTACAATGAGCAGTTCTTC
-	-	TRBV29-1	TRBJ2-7	CSVGTQGPYEQYF	TGCAGCGTTGGGACCCAGGGGCCCTACGAGCAGTACTTC
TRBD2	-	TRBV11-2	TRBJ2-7	CASSLGLILYEQYF	TGTGCCAGCAGCCTGGGACTAATTCTCTACGAGCAGTACTTC
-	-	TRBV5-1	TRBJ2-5	CASSALPLDVTQYF	TGCGCCAGCAGCGCCCTACCTCTTGATGTGACCCAGTACTTC
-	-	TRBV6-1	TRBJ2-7	CASSEGLDSSYEQYF	TGTGCCAGCAGTGAGGGTCTTGACAGCTCCTACGAGCAGTACTTC
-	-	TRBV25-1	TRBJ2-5	CASSDPEKAQETQYF	TGTGCCAGCAGTGATCCGGAGAAGGCCCAAGAGACCCAGTACTTC
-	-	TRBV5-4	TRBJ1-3	CASYSPGASGNTIYF	TGTGCCAGCTACTCACCGGGGGCCTCTGGAAACACCATATATTTT
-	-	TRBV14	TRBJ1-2	CASSHDTTDNYGYTF	TGTGCCAGCAGCCACGACACGACGGATAACTATGGCTACACCTTC
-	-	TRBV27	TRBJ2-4	CASGPAGLIQYF	TGTGCCAGTGGGCCAGCGGGCCTGATTCAGTACTTC
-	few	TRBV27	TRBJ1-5	CASSLSGHFNQPQHF	TGTGCCAGCAGTTTATCGGGACACTTCAATCAGCCCCAGCATTTT
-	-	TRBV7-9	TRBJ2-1	CASSPRTVRNEQFF	TGTGCCAGCAGCCCCCGGACCGTACGGAATGAGCAGTTCTTC
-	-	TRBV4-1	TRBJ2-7	CASSQVLDGAYEQYF	TGCGCCAGCAGCCAAGTACTTGACGGAGCCTACGAGCAGTACTTC
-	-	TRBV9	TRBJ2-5	CASSVFSGAQETQYF	TGTGCCAGCAGCGTATTTTCGGGGGCCCAAGAGACCCAGTACTTC
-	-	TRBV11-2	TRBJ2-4	CASSLDPGILAKNIQYF	TGTGCCAGCAGCTTAGATCCGGGGATACTAGCCAAAAACATTCAGTACTTC
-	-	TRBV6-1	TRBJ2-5	CASSADGAGYGETQYF	TGTGCCAGCAGTGCAGACGGGGCCGGCTACGGAGAGACCCAGTACTTC
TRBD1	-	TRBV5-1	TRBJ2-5	CASSPTGQETQYF	TGCGCCAGCAGCCCGACAGGGCAAGAGACCCAGTACTTC